The clone carrying this TCR beta chain came up a few times. What it binds is not known. Cells sorted as Tregs were CD4+, CD25+ and CD127-/low. Study-wide results and limits: Tumor-infiltrating Treg TCR alpha and beta sequences overlapped most with tumor naive CD4+ T cells, then blood naive.

TCRdb fed the 5' RACE reads into MiXCR, producing one record per CDR3 protein. The sample gives 52,000 or so distinct CDR3 sequences, less than 25% of which show up once; 3.2% is in the top ten. The sample taken for sequencing was tumor-infiltrating Tregs sorted from the breast tumor. The sequence was obtained from a female donor with breast cancer.

Here the CDR3 reads CSVVSPLKSQTQYF. CDR3 nucleotides: TGCAGCGTTGTCTCTCCACTTAAATCTCAGACGCAGTATTTT. The V gene is TRBV29-1, the J gene TRBJ2-3; D is ambiguous. The CDR3 is made up of 14 amino acids. The germline V and J ends were trimmed by 4 bases and 9 bases, with 20 bases remaining between them. Germline V gene lookup returns CDR1 SQVTM and CDR2 ANQGSEA.